This entry features one TCR beta chain sequence. To make TCR beta libraries, researchers used iRepertoire HTBI primers and Arm-PCR of CDR3 regions. TCRdb re-called the multiplex PCR reads with MiXCR, one entry per CDR3 protein. The table shows 400,000 to 500,000 distinct CDR3 sequences, with over 20% occurring only once. The CDR3 spans 15 residues. V lost 7 bases and J lost 4; bases outside the gene matches: 9. Germline V lookup: CDR1 MNHNS, CDR2 SASEGT. Time point described: persistent/refractory GD, antithyroid drugs over 5 years with positive TRAb. The TCR library used RNA extracted from PBMCs. Staff took around 9.7 milliliters of peripheral blood and put it into EDTA tubes. The record originates from a study of regulatory T cells in long-lasting Graves disease.

The genes are TRBV6-1 and TRBJ1-3; 8 bases map to TRBD1. This material consisted of peripheral blood mononuclear cells (PBMCs), taken when the disease was refractory, from a patient treated with antithyroid drugs. The sequence derives from a female donor with Graves disease. This chain's CDR3 is CASKPAGGFGNTIYF. The CDR3 coding sequence is TGTGCCAGCAAACCAGCAGGGGGCTTCGGAAACACCATATATTTT.